The clone carrying this T cell receptor (beta chain) was found a few times. The antigen is undetermined. This entry belongs to a study of beta chain features in type 1 diabetes. The entirety of the isolated RNA underwent reverse transcription, so expressed TCRB transcripts were sequenced. Assay used: immunoSEQ multiplex PCR; TCRdb lists only in-frame clones, some missing. The sample lists some 350,000 clones, approximately 13% occurring once. CD45RO/CCR7/CD25/CD127/CD95/CD27 separated CD4+ naive, central memory, regulatory and stem cell-like memory cells by sorting. Study findings and constraints: For type 1 diabetes patients, VDJ junctions showed fewer insertions and more deletions. Whether TCRB rearrangement is influenced by HLA type went unresolved here. Across all four CD4+ subsets, people with type 1 diabetes showed modestly shorter TCRB CDR3s. PCR could preferentially amplify shorter templates, alike in patients and controls.

The germline V gene has CDR1 SGHRS and CDR2 YFSETQ. This CDR3 comprises 14 residues. V was pared by 1 base and J by 3 bases, with 11 bases between. The sequence derives from a woman aged 18-30 years with type 1 diabetes. The chain carries TRBV5-1 and TRBJ2-7; a weak D match, TRBD1 (6 bases). The sequencing input was naive CD4+ T cells from blood. The chain's CDR3 is CASSLTGYLYEQYF. The CDR3 DNA follows: TGCGCCAGCAGCTTGACAGGGTACCTCTACGAGCAGTACTTC.